This TCR beta chain is from a study of T cell responses to AZD1222 COVID-19 vaccine. A few counts support this clone. Its target is not known. General study results and limits: Nearly half of spike-specific TCRs reportedly target unmutated variant regions. Clonal diversity was possibly underestimated; the donors were predominantly white British and more often female.

Profiling relied on immunoSEQ multiplex PCR, and the TCRdb table lists in-frame clones only, not all of them. The sample records 180,000 or so clones, 90% to 95% being singletons. CDR3 length equals 16 residues. The V gene end was trimmed by 2 bases and the J gene end by 3 bases; junction bases not matched to a gene: 8. Germline V lookup: CDR1 MGHDK, CDR2 SYGVNS. This rearrangement joins TRBV25-1 to TRBJ1-1; 8 positions agree with TRBD1. The clonotype was recovered from an adult in good health. Specimen: peripheral blood, collected on day 0 of AZD1222 vaccination. CDR3 amino acids: CASSEHGTGMDTEAFF. Here the CDR3 DNA reads TGTGCCAGCAGTGAACACGGGACAGGAATGGACACTGAAGCTTTCTTT.